This is a list of T cell receptor beta chains from one sample in a study of regulatory T cells in long-lasting Graves disease. TCRdb reprocessed the multiplex PCR reads via MiXCR and lists one record per CDR3 protein. The sample yields 400,000 to 500,000 distinct CDR3 sequences, 20% to 25% seen once. Sequencing used peripheral blood mononuclear cells (PBMCs), obtained when the disease was refractory, from a patient treated with antithyroid drugs. These receptors came from a female donor with Graves disease. Both conserved end residues are part of each CDR3. Each record gives: CDR3 protein, CDR3 DNA, D gene, clone size, V gene, J gene. A D gene is named only where the DNA matches it firmly. Rows may omit the clone size; those that give it use once, few, many or a size class.

CDR3: CASSHVYNEQFF; DNA: TGTGCCAGCTCACACGTCTACAATGAGCAGTTCTTC; D: -; size: -; V: TRBV6-1; J: TRBJ2-1
CDR3: CSARAGTGGAGYTF; DNA: TGCAGTGCTAGAGCCGGGACAGGGGGCGCTGGCTACACCTTC; D: TRBD1; size: many; V: TRBV20-1; J: TRBJ1-2
CDR3: CASSYSFDRGAYEQYF; DNA: TGTGCCAGCAGTTACTCGTTTGACAGGGGGGCCTACGAGCAGTACTTC; D: TRBD1; size: many; V: TRBV6-5; J: TRBJ2-7
CDR3: CASATGTLYEQYF; DNA: TGTGCCAGCGCCACCGGGACACTCTACGAGCAGTACTTC; D: -; size: many; V: TRBV28; J: TRBJ2-7
CDR3: CASRVSGVGAQHF; DNA: TGTGCCAGCAGGGTCTCGGGGGTGGGAGCCCAGCATTTT; D: -; size: many; V: TRBV28; J: TRBJ1-5
CDR3: CASSLGGRFYYNEQFF; DNA: TGTGCCAGCAGTTTAGGGGGCAGATTCTACTACAATGAGCAGTTCTTC; D: -; size: -; V: TRBV12-3/TRBV12-4; J: TRBJ2-1
CDR3: CASGLIPSLGQPNTEAFF; DNA: TGTGCCAGCGGACTGATCCCCTCTTTAGGACAGCCCAACACTGAAGCTTTCTTT; D: -; size: many; V: TRBV2; J: TRBJ1-1
CDR3: CASSSSGELGYTF; DNA: TGCGCCAGCAGCTCGTCAGGGGAGTTGGGCTACACCTTC; D: -; size: -; V: TRBV5-1; J: TRBJ1-2
CDR3: CASSFAQGAIHEQYF; DNA: TGCGCCAGCAGCTTCGCACAGGGAGCAATCCACGAGCAGTACTTC; D: -; size: -; V: TRBV5-1; J: TRBJ2-7
CDR3: CASSLYYGYTF; DNA: TGTGCCAGCAGCCTTTACTATGGCTACACCTTC; D: -; size: many; V: TRBV11-2; J: TRBJ1-2
CDR3: CASSLDLRTEAFF; DNA: TGTGCCAGCAGCTTAGACCTCAGGACTGAAGCTTTCTTT; D: -; size: many; V: TRBV7-8; J: TRBJ1-1